This T cell receptor (beta chain) was observed in a study of blood T cells in healthy people across ages. CDR1 is DFQATT and CDR2 is SNEGSKA in the germline V gene (reference sequence). The CDR3 length is 15 residues. Trimming cost V 3 bases and J 4 bases, with 16 bases left between them. This clonotype was seen repeatedly, ten times or more. A J-beta primer mix and a sample-barcoded 5' primer were used in a second PCR of roughly 7 to 12 cycles. TCRdb passed the 5' RACE reads through MiXCR, listing each CDR3 protein once. The sample contains 1.5 million to 2 million distinct CDR3 sequences, 28% of which appear only once.

The TCR comes from a woman aged 25 to 39 in good health. The chain carries TRBV20-1 and TRBJ2-1; the D gene is possibly TRBD1 (6 bases). Sequenced sample: blood. The CDR3 nucleotides are TGCAGTGCTAGCCACAGGGACCCACGTTACAATGAGCAGTTCTTC. Protein product: CSASHRDPRYNEQFF.